Listed here is a single TCR beta chain. At least ten counts were recorded for this clonotype. Its target antigen remains unknown. Per-base qualities were not stored, and no clone one base away is much larger. The sample is drawn from a study of human T cells and chemical hapten exposure (dated by TCRdb to 2020 to 2022). Describing the broader study: Libraries were pooled for sequencing, and variation in per-sample TCR yields was attributed mainly to small differences in library volumes within the pool. In alopecia patients, the study followed how the peripheral blood TCR repertoire changed in vivo over primary and secondary sensitization to diphenylcyclopropenone (DPC), a hapten. Both TCR alpha and TCR beta chains were sequenced from each blood RNA sample.

Here is what the overall study found, with its caveats: The number of TCRs above 1 in 1000 frequency did not change with DPC sensitization; there was no evidence of global repertoire structure alterations. Repeated subsampling changed both the strength of the expansion versus patch-test correlation and the threshold at which the correlation became significant.

From the germline V gene, CDR1 is SGHTA and CDR2 is FQGNSA. The CDR3 runs 13 residues from the cysteine to the phenylalanine. Only CDR3 DNA is held: 39 bases, read in frame from base 1. V is reduced by 1 base and J by 5 bases, leaving a spacing of 9 bases between them. This sample's time point label indicates: healthy volunteer bleed at 6 weeks. Total RNA was extracted from unfractionated whole blood collected in Tempus Blood RNA tubes. As TCR sequencing controls, roughly five healthy volunteers were used, with blood taken at day 0, 2 weeks and 6 weeks. The library was built by means of RACE. The sequencer listed for this sample is NextSeq 500. Library preparation attached unique molecular identifiers to individual cDNA molecules for quantitative, reproducible TCR counting. The authors' pipeline ran thus. A median of around 100,000 TCRs per sample was observed, with a range of about 20,000 to 750,000. The Decombinator software suite was used to annotate V, J and CDR3 in the TCR reads. Every sample was subsampled to the same number of TCRs (28,000) for the PS versus PT1 abundance plots. Expanded TCRs were defined as absent before sensitization and observed at least eight times at the 2-week time point. In TCRdb, the public reads were trimmed at Q25 with fastp and aligned with MiXCR, with productive beta chains retained. Each entry is one CDR3 protein sequence, shown with its most common DNA and genes. TCRdb, rather than the study authors, made the V and J calls. This sample comprises tens of thousands of distinct CDR3 sequences, approximately 5.5% of them detected only once. The biggest ten clones account for around 13% of the sample.

Here the chain combines TRBV7-2 and TRBJ2-7, with no confident D gene call. Input material: whole blood. The clonotype comes from a human donor in good health. Some clones in this sample may be carry-over from other donors' samples. The CDR3 protein sequence reads: CASSLDQLNEQYF. The DNA reads TGTGCCAGCAGCTTAGATCAGCTTAACGAGCAGTACTTC.